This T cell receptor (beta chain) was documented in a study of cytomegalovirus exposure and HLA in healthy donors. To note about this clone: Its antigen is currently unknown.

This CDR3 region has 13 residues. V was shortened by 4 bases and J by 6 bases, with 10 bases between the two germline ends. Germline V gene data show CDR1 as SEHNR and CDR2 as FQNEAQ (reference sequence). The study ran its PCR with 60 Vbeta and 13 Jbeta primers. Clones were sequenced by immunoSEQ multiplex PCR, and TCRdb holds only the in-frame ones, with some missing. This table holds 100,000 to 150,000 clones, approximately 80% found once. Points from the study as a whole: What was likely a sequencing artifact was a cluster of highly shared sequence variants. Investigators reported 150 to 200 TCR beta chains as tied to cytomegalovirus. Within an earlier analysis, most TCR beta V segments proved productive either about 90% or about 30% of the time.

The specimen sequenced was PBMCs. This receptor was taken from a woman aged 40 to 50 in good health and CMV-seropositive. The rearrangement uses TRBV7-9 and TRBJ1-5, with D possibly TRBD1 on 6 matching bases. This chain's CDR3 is CASSYDRIQPQHF. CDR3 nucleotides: TGTGCCAGCAGCTATGACAGGATTCAGCCCCAGCATTTT.